This TCR beta chain stems from a study of blood T cell repertoires in COVID-19. Study details: Sites in the United States, Italy and Spain provided acute and convalescent COVID-19 samples. Nucleic acid was either cDNA or gDNA, and it came from T cells, B-cell-depleted T cells, or PBMCs.

This clone appeared a few times. Authors' methods: Scientists estimated how many nucleated cells there were by amplifying reference gene primers. Profiling relied on immunoSEQ multiplex PCR, and the TCRdb table lists in-frame clones only, not all of them. V and J calls and clone size are copied from that table; D and trimming were computed from the DNA. The sample yields about 46,000 clones, approximately 82% seen once. Sequencing was performed on peripheral blood. This TCR derives from a woman older than 75 with acute or convalescent COVID-19.

CDR3 sequence reads: CASSTGFYEQYF. CDR3 DNA: TGCGCCAGCAGTACAGGGTTCTACGAGCAGTACTTC. The rearrangement links TRBV5-1 to TRBJ2-7, with D perhaps matching TRBD1 (6 bases). The CDR3 consists of 12 residues. Germline CDR1 is SGHRS and CDR2 is YFSETQ. V was trimmed by 5 bases and J by 3 bases, leaving 9 bases between them.